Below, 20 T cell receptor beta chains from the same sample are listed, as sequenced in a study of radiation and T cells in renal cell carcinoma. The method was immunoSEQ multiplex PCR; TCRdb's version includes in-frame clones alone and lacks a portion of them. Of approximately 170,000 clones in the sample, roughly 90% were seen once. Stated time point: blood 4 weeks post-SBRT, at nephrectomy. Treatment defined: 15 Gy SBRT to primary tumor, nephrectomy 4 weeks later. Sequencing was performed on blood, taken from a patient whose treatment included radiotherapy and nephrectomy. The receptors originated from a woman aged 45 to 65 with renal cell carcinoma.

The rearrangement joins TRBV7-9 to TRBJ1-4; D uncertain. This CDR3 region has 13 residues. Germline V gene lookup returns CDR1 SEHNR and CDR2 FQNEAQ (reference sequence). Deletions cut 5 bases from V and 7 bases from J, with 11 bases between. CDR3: CASSRNIGEKLFF. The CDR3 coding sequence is TGTGCCAGCAGCCGTAATATCGGTGAAAAACTGTTTTTT.

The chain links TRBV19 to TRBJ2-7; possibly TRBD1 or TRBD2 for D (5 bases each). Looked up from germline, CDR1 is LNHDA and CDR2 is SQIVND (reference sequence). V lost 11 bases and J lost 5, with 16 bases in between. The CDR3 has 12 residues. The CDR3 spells CALWGFPHEQYF. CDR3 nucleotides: TGTGCCCTCTGGGGGTTCCCCCACGAGCAGTACTTC.

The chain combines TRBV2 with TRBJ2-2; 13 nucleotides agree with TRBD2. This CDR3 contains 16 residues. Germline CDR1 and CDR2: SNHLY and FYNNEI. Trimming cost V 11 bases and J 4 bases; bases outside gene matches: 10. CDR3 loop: CAGGTSGVPSTGELFF. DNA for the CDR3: TGTGCCGGAGGGACTAGCGGGGTTCCGAGCACCGGGGAGCTGTTTTTT.

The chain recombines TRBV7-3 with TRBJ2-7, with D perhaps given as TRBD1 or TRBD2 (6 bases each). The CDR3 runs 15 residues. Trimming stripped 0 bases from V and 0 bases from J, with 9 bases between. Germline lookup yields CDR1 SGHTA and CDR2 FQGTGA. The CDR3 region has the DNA TGTGCCAGCAGCTTAACCGGGGGCAGCTCCTACGAGCAGTACTTC. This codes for CASSLTGGSSYEQYF.

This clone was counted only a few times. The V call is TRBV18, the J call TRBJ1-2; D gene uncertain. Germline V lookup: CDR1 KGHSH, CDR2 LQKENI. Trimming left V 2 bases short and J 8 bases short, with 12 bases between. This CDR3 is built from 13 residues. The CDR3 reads CASSPRPREGYTF. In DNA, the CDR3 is TGTGCCAGCTCACCAAGGCCCCGGGAAGGCTACACCTTC.

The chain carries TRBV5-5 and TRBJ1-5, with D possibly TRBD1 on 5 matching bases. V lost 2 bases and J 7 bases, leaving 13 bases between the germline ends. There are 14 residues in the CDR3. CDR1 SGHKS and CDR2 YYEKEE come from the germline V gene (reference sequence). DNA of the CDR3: TGTGCCAGCAGCTTAGGAGGGGTTGGCCAGCCCCAGCATTTT. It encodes CASSLGGVGQPQHF.

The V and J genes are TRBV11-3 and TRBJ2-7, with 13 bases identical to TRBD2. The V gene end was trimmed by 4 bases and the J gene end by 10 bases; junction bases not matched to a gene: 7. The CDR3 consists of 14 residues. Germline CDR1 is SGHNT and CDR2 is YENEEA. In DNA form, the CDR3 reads TGTGCCAGCAGCTCCGGGACTAGCGGGGTCCGACAGTACTTC. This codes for CASSSGTSGVRQYF.

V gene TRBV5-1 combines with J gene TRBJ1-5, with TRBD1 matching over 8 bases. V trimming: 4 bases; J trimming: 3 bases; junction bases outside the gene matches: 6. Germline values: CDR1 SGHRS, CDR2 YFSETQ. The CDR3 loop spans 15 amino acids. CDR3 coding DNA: TGCGCCAGCAGCCCACAGGGGGGAGACAATCAGCCCCAGCATTTT. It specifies CASSPQGGDNQPQHF.

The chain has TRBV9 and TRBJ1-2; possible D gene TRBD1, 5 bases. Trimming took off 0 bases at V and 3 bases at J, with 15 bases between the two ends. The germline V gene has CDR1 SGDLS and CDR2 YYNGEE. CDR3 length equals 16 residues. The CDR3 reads CASSVDSIAGHYGYTF. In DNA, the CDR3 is TGTGCCAGCAGCGTAGATTCCATTGCAGGGCACTATGGCTACACCTTC.

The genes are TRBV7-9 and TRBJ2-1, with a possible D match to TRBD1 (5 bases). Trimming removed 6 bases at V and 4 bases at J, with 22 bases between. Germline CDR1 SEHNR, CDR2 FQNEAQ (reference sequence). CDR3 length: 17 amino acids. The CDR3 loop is CASSTADSEGVYNEQFF. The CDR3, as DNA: TGTGCCAGCAGTACAGCCGACAGCGAAGGAGTTTACAATGAGCAGTTCTTC.

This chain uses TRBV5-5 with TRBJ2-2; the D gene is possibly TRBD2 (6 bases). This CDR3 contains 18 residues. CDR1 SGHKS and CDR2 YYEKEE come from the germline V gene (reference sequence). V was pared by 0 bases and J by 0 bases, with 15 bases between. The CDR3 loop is CASSLGISGIANTGELFF. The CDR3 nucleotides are TGTGCCAGCAGCTTGGGGATTAGCGGTATCGCGAACACCGGGGAGCTGTTTTTT. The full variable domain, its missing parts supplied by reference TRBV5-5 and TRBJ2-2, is DAGVTQSPTHLIKTRGQQVTLRCSPISGHKSVSWYQQVLGQGPQFIFQYYEKEERGRGNFPDRFSARQFPNYSSELNVNALLLGDSALYLCASSLGISGIANTGELFFGEGSRLTVL.

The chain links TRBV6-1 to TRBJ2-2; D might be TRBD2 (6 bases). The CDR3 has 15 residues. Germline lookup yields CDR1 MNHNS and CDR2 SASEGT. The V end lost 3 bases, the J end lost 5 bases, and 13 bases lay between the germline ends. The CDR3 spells CASSEVGGTTGELFF. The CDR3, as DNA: TGTGCCAGCAGTGAGGTAGGAGGGACGACCGGGGAGCTGTTTTTT.

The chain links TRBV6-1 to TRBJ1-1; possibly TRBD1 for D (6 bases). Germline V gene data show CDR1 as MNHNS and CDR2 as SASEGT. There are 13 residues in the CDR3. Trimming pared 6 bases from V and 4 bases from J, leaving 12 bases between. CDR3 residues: CASRQGLGTEAFF. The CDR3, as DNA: TGTGCCAGCAGGCAGGGGTTAGGCACTGAAGCTTTCTTT.

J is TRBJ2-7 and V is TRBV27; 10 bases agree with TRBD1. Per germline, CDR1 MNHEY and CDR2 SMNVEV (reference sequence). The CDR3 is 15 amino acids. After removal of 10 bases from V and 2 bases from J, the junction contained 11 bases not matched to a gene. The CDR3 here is CATSQPGTGAYEQYF. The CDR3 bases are TGTGCCACGTCCCAGCCCGGGACAGGGGCCTACGAGCAGTACTTC.

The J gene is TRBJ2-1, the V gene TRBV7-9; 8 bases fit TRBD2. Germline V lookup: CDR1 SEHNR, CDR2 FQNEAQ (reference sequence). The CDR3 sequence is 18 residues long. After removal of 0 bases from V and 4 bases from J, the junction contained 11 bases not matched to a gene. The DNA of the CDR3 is TGTGCCAGCAGCTTAGCGCTAGTCGTGACTAGCGATTACAATGAGCAGTTCTTC. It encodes CASSLALVVTSDYNEQFF.

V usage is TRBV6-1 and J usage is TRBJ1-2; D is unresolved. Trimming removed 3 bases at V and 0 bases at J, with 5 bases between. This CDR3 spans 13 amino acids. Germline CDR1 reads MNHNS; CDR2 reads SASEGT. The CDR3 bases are TGTGCCAGCAGTGATAATGCTAACTATGGCTACACCTTC. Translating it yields CASSDNANYGYTF.

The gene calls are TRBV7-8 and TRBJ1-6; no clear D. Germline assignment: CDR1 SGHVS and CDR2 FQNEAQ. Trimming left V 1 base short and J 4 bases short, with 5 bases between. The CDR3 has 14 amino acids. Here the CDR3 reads CASSLGAYNSPLHF. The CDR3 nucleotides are TGTGCCAGCAGCTTAGGAGCATATAATTCACCCCTCCACTTT.

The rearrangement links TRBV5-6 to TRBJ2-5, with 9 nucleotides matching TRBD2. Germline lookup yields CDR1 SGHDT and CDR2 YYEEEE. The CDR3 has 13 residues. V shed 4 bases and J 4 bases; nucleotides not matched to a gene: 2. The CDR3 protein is CASSRGGAETQYF. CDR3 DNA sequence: TGTGCCAGCAGCCGCGGGGGGGCAGAGACCCAGTACTTC. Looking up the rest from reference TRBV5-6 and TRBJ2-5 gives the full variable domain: DAGVTQSPTHLIKTRGQQVTLRCSPKSGHDTVSWYQQALGQGPQFIFQYYEEEERQRGNFPDRFSGHQFPNYSSELNVNALLLGDSALYLCASSRGGAETQYFGPGTRLLVL.

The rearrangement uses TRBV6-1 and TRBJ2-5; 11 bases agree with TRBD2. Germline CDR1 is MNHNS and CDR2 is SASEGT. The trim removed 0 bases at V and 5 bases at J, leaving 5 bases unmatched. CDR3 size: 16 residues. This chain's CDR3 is CASSEALAGGQETQYF. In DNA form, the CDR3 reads TGTGCCAGCAGTGAAGCGCTAGCGGGGGGCCAGGAGACCCAGTACTTC.

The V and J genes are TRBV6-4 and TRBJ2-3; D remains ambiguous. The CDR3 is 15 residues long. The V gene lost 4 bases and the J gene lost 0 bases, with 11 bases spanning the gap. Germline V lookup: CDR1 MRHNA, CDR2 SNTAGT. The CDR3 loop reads CASSAFYGSTDTQYF. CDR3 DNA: TGTGCCAGCAGTGCCTTCTATGGTAGCACAGATACGCAGTATTTT.